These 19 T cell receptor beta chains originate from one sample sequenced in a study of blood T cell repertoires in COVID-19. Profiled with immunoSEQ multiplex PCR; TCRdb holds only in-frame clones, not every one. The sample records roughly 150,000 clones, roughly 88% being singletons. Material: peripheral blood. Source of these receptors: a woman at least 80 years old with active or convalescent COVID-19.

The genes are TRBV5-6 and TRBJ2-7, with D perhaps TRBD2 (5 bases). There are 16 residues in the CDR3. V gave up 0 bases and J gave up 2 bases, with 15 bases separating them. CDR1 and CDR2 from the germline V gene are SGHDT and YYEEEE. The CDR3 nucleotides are TGTGCCAGCAGCTTGGCCTCGGGGTCCTTGGCCTACGAGCAGTACTTC. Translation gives CASSLASGSLAYEQYF.

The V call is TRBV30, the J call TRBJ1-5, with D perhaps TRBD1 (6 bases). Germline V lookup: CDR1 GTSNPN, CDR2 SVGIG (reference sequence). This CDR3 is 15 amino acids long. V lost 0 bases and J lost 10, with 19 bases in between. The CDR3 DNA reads TGTGCCTGGAGTGTAGGTGGGGGGGCTAGCCTACCCCAGCATTTT. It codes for CAWSVGGGASLPQHF.

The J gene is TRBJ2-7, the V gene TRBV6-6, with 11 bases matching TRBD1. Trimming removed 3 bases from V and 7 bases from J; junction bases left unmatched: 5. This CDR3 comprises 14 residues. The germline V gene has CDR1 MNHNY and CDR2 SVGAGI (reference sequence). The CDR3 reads CASSYRRDRGEQYF. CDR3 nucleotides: TGTGCCAGCAGTTATCGCCGGGACAGGGGGGAGCAGTACTTC.

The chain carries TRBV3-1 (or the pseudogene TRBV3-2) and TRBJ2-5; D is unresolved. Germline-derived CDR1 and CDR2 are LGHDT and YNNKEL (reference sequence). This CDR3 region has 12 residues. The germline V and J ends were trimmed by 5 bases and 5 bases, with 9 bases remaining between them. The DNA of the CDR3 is TGTGCCAGCAGCTTATATCGGGAGACCCAGTACTTC. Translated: CASSLYRETQYF.

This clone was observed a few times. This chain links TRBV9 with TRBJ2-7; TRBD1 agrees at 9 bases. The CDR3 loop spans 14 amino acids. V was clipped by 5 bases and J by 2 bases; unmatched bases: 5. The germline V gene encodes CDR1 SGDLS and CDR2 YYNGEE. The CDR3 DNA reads TGTGCCAGCAGACCGGGACAGGGTCCCTACGAGCAGTACTTC. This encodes CASRPGQGPYEQYF.

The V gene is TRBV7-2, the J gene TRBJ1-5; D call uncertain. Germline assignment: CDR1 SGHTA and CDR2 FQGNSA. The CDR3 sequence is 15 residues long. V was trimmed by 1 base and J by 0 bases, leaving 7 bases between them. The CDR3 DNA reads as TGTGCCAGCAGCTTAGGCGCAACTAGCAATCAGCCCCAGCATTTT. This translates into CASSLGATSNQPQHF.

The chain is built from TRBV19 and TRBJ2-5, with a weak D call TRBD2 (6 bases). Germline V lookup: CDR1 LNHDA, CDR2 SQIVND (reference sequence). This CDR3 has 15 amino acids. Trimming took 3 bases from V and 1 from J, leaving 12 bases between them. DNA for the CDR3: TGTGCCAGTAGTATTAAAGGAGGGGTCCAAGAGACCCAGTACTTC. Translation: CASSIKGGVQETQYF.

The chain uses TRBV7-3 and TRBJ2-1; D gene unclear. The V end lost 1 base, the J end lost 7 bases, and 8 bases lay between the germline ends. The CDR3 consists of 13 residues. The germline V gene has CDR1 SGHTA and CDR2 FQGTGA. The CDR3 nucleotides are TGTGCCAGCAGCTTAAGCCCCCAGAATGAGCAGTTCTTC. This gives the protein CASSLSPQNEQFF.

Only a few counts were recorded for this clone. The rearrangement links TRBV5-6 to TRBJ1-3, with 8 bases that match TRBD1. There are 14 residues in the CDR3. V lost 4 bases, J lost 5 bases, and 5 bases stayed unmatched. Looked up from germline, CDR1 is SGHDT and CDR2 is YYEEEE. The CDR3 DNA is TGTGCCAGCAGCCCAGGACAGGGACGAAACACCATATATTTT. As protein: CASSPGQGRNTIYF.

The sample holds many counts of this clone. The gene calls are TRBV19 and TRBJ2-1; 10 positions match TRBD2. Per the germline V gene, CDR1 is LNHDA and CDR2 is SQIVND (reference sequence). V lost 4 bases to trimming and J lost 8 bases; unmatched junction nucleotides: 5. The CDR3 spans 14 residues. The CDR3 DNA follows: TGTGCCAGTAGTAAGCTAGCGGGGGAGGATGAGCAGTTCTTC. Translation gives CASSKLAGEDEQFF.

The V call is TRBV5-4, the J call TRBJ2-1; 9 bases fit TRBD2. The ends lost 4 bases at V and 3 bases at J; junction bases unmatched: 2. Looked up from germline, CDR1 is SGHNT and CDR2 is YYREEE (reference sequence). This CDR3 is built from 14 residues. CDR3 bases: TGTGCCAGCAGCCCGACTAGCGGCTACAATGAGCAGTTCTTC. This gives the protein CASSPTSGYNEQFF.

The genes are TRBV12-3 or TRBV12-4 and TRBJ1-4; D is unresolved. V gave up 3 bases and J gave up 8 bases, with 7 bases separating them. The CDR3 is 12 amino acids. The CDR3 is CASSFEEEKLFF. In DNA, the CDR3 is TGTGCCAGCAGTTTTGAGGAAGAAAAACTGTTTTTT.

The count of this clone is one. The CDR3 here is CASSFTGTGSITDTQYF. The CDR3 coding sequence is TGCGCCAGCAGCTTTACCGGGACAGGGTCGATTACAGATACGCAGTATTTT. The V gene is TRBV4-1, the J gene TRBJ2-3, with 9 bases aligning to TRBD1. This CDR3 has 17 residues. V trimming: 5 bases; J trimming: 3 bases; junction bases outside the gene matches: 12. The germline V gene has CDR1 MGHRA and CDR2 YSYEKL.

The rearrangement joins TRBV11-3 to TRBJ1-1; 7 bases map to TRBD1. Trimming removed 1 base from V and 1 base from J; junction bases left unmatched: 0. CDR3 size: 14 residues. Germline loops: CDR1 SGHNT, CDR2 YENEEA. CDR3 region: CASSLAGGNTEAFF. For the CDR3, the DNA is TGTGCCAGCAGCTTAGCAGGGGGGAACACTGAAGCTTTCTTT.

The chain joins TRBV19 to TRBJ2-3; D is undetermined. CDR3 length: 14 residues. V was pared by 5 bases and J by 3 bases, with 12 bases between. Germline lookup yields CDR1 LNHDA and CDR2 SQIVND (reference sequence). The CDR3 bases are TGTGCCAGTAGTGCCCGGGTCGGGACAGATACGCAGTATTTT. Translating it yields CASSARVGTDTQYF.

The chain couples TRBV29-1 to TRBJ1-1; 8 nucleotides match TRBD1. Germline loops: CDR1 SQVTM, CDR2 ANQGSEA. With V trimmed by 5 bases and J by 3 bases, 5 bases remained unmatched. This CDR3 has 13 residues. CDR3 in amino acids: CSVPQGADTEAFF. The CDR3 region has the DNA TGCAGCGTTCCTCAGGGGGCGGACACTGAAGCTTTCTTT. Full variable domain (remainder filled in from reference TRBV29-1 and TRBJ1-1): SAVISQKPSRDICQRGTSLTIQCQVDSQVTMMFWYRQQPGQSLTLIATANQGSEATYESGFVIDKFPISRPNLTFSTLTVSNMSPEDSSIYLCSVPQGADTEAFFGQGTRLTVV.

The CDR3: CASSPGQGAHGYTF. CDR3 DNA sequence: TGCGCCAGCAGCCCGGGACAGGGGGCACATGGCTACACCTTC. This chain connects TRBV5-1 to TRBJ1-2; 12 bases align to TRBD1. CDR1 SGHRS and CDR2 YFSETQ come from the germline V gene. The CDR3 loop spans 14 amino acids. V dropped 4 bases and J dropped 6; count of bases not matched to a gene: 4.

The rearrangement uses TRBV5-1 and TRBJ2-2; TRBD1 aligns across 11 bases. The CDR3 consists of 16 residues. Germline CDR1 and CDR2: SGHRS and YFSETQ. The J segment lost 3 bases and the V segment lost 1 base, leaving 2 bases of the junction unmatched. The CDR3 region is CASSLMGQGDTGELFF. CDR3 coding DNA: TGCGCCAGCAGCTTGATGGGACAGGGGGACACCGGGGAGCTGTTTTTT. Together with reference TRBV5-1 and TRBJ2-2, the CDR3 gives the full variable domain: KAGVTQTPRYLIKTRGQQVTLSCSPISGHRSVSWYQQTPGQGLQFLFEYFSETQRNKGNFPGRFSGRQFSNSRSEMNVSTLELGDSALYLCASSLMGQGDTGELFFGEGSRLTVL.

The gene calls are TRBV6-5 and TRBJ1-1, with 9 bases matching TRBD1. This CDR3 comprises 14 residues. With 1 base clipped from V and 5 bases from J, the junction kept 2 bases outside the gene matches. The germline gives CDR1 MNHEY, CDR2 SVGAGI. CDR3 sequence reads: CASSYWTGETEAFF. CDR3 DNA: TGTGCCAGCAGTTACTGGACAGGGGAGACTGAAGCTTTCTTT.